What follows is one T cell receptor beta chain and its context. Antigen specificity is unknown. This CDR3 comprises 13 residues. Germline-derived CDR1 and CDR2 are MDHEN and SYDVKM. The V segment lost 3 bases and the J segment 13 bases; nucleotides outside the gene matches: 8. No infections or other immune events were documented during collection. This record comes from a study of identifying expanded T cells in peripheral blood. The method was immunoSEQ multiplex PCR; TCRdb's version includes in-frame clones alone and lacks a portion of them. Here the sample spans under 110,000 clones, 87% being singletons. Findings and limits, study-wide: Approximately 1.2 clones differed between technical replicates, versus approximately 16 and 19 over time. Clone count variance between roughly 2-week samples rose with total template count.

Sequencing input: blood. The chain links TRBV28 to TRBJ2-4; 8 nucleotides agree with TRBD2. The origin of this receptor is a person aged 18-70 years in good health. The CDR3 coding sequence is TGTGCCAGCAGTTTCATCCCGTCGGGGGGGCAGTACTTC. This gives the protein CASSFIPSGGQYF.